The clone carrying this TCR beta chain has just a few counts. Antigen: not known. J gave up 2 bases and V 8 bases, and 2 bases lay outside the gene matches. The CDR3 totals 12 residues. The germline V gene has CDR1 MNHEY and CDR2 SVGAGI. This record belongs to a study of cytomegalovirus exposure and HLA in healthy donors. The overall study: An earlier analysis identified 110 million or so unique TCR beta sequences in some 170 million T cells. From HLA-typed donors, an early data release held roughly 80 million unique TCRs.

PCR amplification relied on 60 Vbeta primers (plus 13 Jbeta primers). In the original workflow: Later analysis identified around 85 million unique TCR beta chains, some 10 million shared. TCRdb's table, derived via immunoSEQ multiplex PCR, lists solely in-frame clones and lacks some. V, J and clone size reflect that table, while D and trimming were determined from the DNA. The sample comprises around 140,000 clones, just under 80% of which are singletons, and 0.95% to 1.4% rests with the top ten. The study, taken as a whole, reports: Prior analysis indicated that the majority of TCR beta V segments exhibited productivity approximately 87% or approximately 30% of the time.

The sequence derives from a male donor in good health and CMV-seronegative. The V and J genes are TRBV6-5 and TRBJ1-2, with 7 bases fitting TRBD1. Input material: PBMCs. The CDR3 DNA sequence: TGTGCCAGCCGGGGACAGAACTATGGCTACACCTTC. Its translation is CASRGQNYGYTF.